The clone carrying this T cell receptor beta chain was seen a handful of times. This sample was included in a study of T cells after yellow fever vaccination. TCRdb re-called the 5' RACE reads with MiXCR, one entry per CDR3 protein. This table holds about 350,000 distinct CDR3 sequences, around an eighth found once. The CDR3 contains 13 residues. Between the trimmed V and J ends, which lost 0 bases and 5 bases, there was a span of 8 bases. Germline CDR1 SGDLS, CDR2 YYNGEE. The specimen was CD4+ T cells sorted from PBMCs, collected 15 days after the yellow fever booster vaccination. The chain carries TRBV9 and TRBJ1-2; the D is unclear. The receptor comes from a man aged 18-30 years who received the YFV17D yellow fever vaccine. The DNA for the CDR3 is TGTGCCAGCAGCGTAGTGGCGAATTATGGCTACACCTTC. This sequence encodes CASSVVANYGYTF.